This TCR beta chain was captured by sequencing in a study of cytomegalovirus exposure and HLA in healthy donors. The PCR was carried out with 60 Vbeta primers and 13 Jbeta primers. Sequencing used immunoSEQ multiplex PCR; TCRdb keeps in-frame clones, though not all of them. The data contain 150,000 to 170,000 clones, more than 75% of them singletons. Notes on this clone: Antigen unknown.

Study conclusions and caveats: In a later analysis, HLA-C alleles had the fewest associated TCRs, DRB1 alleles the most. When a later analysis was performed, an Asian-associated ancestry cluster reportedly had fewer N-insertions than the approximately 680-donor mean. Some V segments, TRBV6-2 and TRBV6-3 among them, were indistinguishable and were therefore excluded.

The CDR3 has 13 residues. V lost 3 bases, J lost 7 bases, and 5 bases stayed unmatched. Germline values: CDR1 MNHEY, CDR2 SVGAGI. The sequence was collected from a middle-aged woman in good health and CMV-seropositive. Sequenced sample: PBMCs. The V call is TRBV6-5, the J call TRBJ1-2, with 7 bases that match TRBD1. CDR3 in DNA: TGTGCCAGCAGTTATGAAGGGGGCGGTGGCTACACCTTC. It is translated as CASSYEGGGGYTF.